Sequencing of this TCR beta chain was carried out in a study of CD8+ T cells in alopecia areata. Specified treatment: oral pan-JAK inhibitor, 5-10 mg twice daily. The CDR3 has 12 residues. Trimming cost V 7 bases and J 3 bases, with 12 bases left between them. Germline V lookup: CDR1 SQVTM, CDR2 ANQGSEA. As the sequencing template, cDNA was produced by extracting RNA and reverse transcribing it. Repertoires were generated with immunoSEQ multiplex PCR, while TCRdb's copy carries only in-frame clones and drops some. Here the sample spans 200,000 or so clones, over 45% being singletons. This specimen was CD4+ T cells sorted from blood, taken at week 24, from a patient treated with tofacitinib. The rearrangement uses TRBV29-1 and TRBJ2-5, with D maybe TRBD2 (5 bases). The source of this sequence is a human donor with alopecia areata. The CDR3 DNA follows: TGCAGCGCCCGAGCCGGGGAAGAGACCCAGTACTTC. This codes for CSARAGEETQYF.